This is a list of T cell receptor beta chains from one sample in a study of cytomegalovirus exposure and HLA in healthy donors. Here immunoSEQ multiplex PCR was the method, and the copy in TCRdb shows in-frame clones only, minus some. The sample yields some 30,000 clones, around 40% seen once. Sequencing was done on a sample of PBMCs. All receptors come from a woman aged 45-59 years in good health and CMV-seronegative. The CDR3 runs from the conserved cysteine through the conserved F or W. A D gene is named only where the DNA matches it firmly. A clone size is listed for some rows: how often the clone was seen (once, few, many), or a class if it is expanded.

clone_size,cdr3_length,v_call,d_call,j_call,cdr3_nt,cdr3_aa
once,13,TRBV5-1,TRBD1,TRBJ2-5,TGCGCCAGCAGCCCGGGACAGCAAGAGACCCAGTACTTC,CASSPGQQETQYF
NA,13,TRBV5-1,NA,TRBJ2-1,TGCGCCAGCAGCAAGGACTACCACAATGAGCAGTTCTTC,CASSKDYHNEQFF
NA,13,TRBV27,TRBD1,TRBJ1-2,TGTGCCAGCAGTATAACAGGGGGCGGAGGCTACACCTTC,CASSITGGGGYTF
few,14,TRBV6-5,NA,TRBJ1-3,TGTGCCAGCCGTAGGTCTAGCTCTGGAAACACCATATATTTT,CASRRSSSGNTIYF
NA,17,TRBV7-9,TRBD2,TRBJ2-1,TGTGCCAGCAGCACCCGACTCCTAGCGGGGGGGTACAATGAGCAGTTCTTC,CASSTRLLAGGYNEQFF
NA,13,TRBV7-7,TRBD1,TRBJ1-4,TGTGCCAGCTCGACAGGGTTTAATGAAAAACTGTTTTTT,CASSTGFNEKLFF
once,14,TRBV5-4,NA,TRBJ2-5,TGTGCCAGCAGCCCCGACCTAGCCCAAGAGACCCAGTACTTC,CASSPDLAQETQYF
few,12,TRBV11-2,NA,TRBJ1-2,TGTGCCAGCAGCTTAGGCGTGAAGGGCTACACCTTC,CASSLGVKGYTF
NA,14,TRBV30,NA,TRBJ2-5,TGTGCCTGGAGTTGGGGGGGCGAGGAAGAGACCCAGTACTTC,CAWSWGGEEETQYF
NA,13,TRBV7-2,NA,TRBJ1-2,TGTGCCAGCAGCCAACAGGGCACCTATGGCTACACCTTC,CASSQQGTYGYTF
NA,13,TRBV4-1,NA,TRBJ2-2,TGCGCCAGCAGCCAAGATGCGGCCGGGGAGCTGTTTTTT,CASSQDAAGELFF
NA,15,TRBV5-6,TRBD1,TRBJ1-4,TGTGCCAGCAGCGGGACAGGGGGAGGAAATGAAAAACTGTTTTTT,CASSGTGGGNEKLFF
NA,17,TRBV18,NA,TRBJ2-5,TGTGCCAGCTCTGAAGTTATGCGGATCATTGTCGACGAGACCCAGTACTTC,CASSEVMRIIVDETQYF
NA,16,TRBV15,TRBD2,TRBJ2-7,TGTGCCACCAGCCGACCCGCGGGGGGTCTTACCTACGAGCAGTACTTC,CATSRPAGGLTYEQYF
few,17,TRBV5-1,TRBD1,TRBJ2-6,TGCGCCAGCAGCCGTTCGACAGGGGACTCTGGGGCCAACGTCCTGACTTTC,CASSRSTGDSGANVLTF
NA,14,TRBV7-9,NA,TRBJ1-1,TGTGCCAGCAGCTTCAGCGCCATGAACACTGAAGCTTTCTTT,CASSFSAMNTEAFF
NA,12,TRBV28,NA,TRBJ2-7,TGTGCCAGCAGTTCGGGCAACCGGGAACAGTACTTC,CASSSGNREQYF
few,15,TRBV19,TRBD1,TRBJ2-5,TGTGCCAGTAGTATAGATCAAACAGGGGGGGAGACCCAGTACTTC,CASSIDQTGGETQYF
NA,16,TRBV7-2,TRBD2,TRBJ2-1,TGTGCCAGCAGCCCCCAGACTAGCGGGGGCTACAATGAGCAGTTCTTC,CASSPQTSGGYNEQFF
NA,13,TRBV7-6,NA,TRBJ2-7,TGTGCCCCCGGGGGGGACAGCTCCTACGAGCAGTACTTC,CAPGGDSSYEQYF
NA,14,TRBV2,TRBD1,TRBJ2-7,TGTGCCAGCAGTGTTGACAGGGGGCCAAGAGAGCAGTACTTC,CASSVDRGPREQYF
few,13,TRBV10-2,TRBD2,TRBJ2-1,TGCGCCAGCAGTCCTCCTAGCGGCAGTGAGCAGTTCTTC,CASSPPSGSEQFF
NA,14,TRBV7-6,TRBD1,TRBJ2-2,TGTGCCAGCAGCGTCGCACAGGGGGGCGGGGAGCTGTTTTTT,CASSVAQGGGELFF
NA,15,TRBV30,NA,TRBJ2-2,TGTGCCTGGAGTGTACGTGACTCCGACACCGGGGAGCTGTTTTTT,CAWSVRDSDTGELFF
NA,13,TRBV5-4,TRBD1,TRBJ1-1,TGTACCAGCAGGGACAGGATGAACACTGAAGCTTTCTTT,CTSRDRMNTEAFF
few,12,TRBV10-1,NA,TRBJ2-1,TGCGCCAGCAGTGACTTACGTGGGAGGAAGTTCTTC,CASSDLRGRKFF
few,15,TRBV5-1,NA,TRBJ2-2,TGCGCCAGCAGCCTCCCCGGGGCGAACACCGGGGAGCTGTTTTTT,CASSLPGANTGELFF
NA,16,TRBV5-4,TRBD2,TRBJ2-1,TGTGCCAGCAGCCCGGGGCGAGCGGGAAGGAACAATGAGCAGTTCTTC,CASSPGRAGRNNEQFF
NA,12,TRBV28,TRBD2,TRBJ2-3,TGTGCCAGCAGTTTGGGGGGGTATACGCAGTATTTT,CASSLGGYTQYF
few,16,TRBV2,TRBD1,TRBJ2-1,TGTGCCAGCAGTGAAACGAGGGACAGATCCTACAATGAGCAGTTCTTC,CASSETRDRSYNEQFF
NA,15,TRBV18,TRBD1,TRBJ2-1,TGTGCCAGCTCACCAGTGACAGGGGGCTCGGGTGAGCAGTTCTTC,CASSPVTGGSGEQFF
NA,14,TRBV28,NA,TRBJ1-3,TGTGCCAGCAGTTTATGGGCAGCTGGAAACACCATATATTTT,CASSLWAAGNTIYF
NA,14,TRBV7-9,NA,TRBJ1-2,TGTGCCAGCAGCTTAGGGACACGACCCCATGGCTACACCTTC,CASSLGTRPHGYTF
few,15,TRBV30,NA,TRBJ1-5,TGTGCCTGGAGGGACAGACTTTATAGCAATCAGCCCCAGCATTTT,CAWRDRLYSNQPQHF
NA,15,TRBV5-8,TRBD2,TRBJ2-1,TGTGCCAGCAGTTCAAGCGGGAGGGGGGTCAATGAGCAGTTCTTC,CASSSSGRGVNEQFF
NA,15,TRBV18,TRBD1,TRBJ2-1,TGTGCCAGCTCACAGGGGACAGGGAAAAAGAATGAGCAGTTCTTC,CASSQGTGKKNEQFF
NA,15,TRBV4-1,TRBD1,TRBJ2-5,TGCGCCAGCAGCCTCCAAGCCTACAGGGGCGAGACCCAGTACTTC,CASSLQAYRGETQYF
few,15,TRBV7-8,TRBD1,TRBJ1-1,TGTGCCAGCAGCGGTCAGGGGGCGCGGCGCACTGAAGCTTTCTTT,CASSGQGARRTEAFF
NA,13,TRBV11-1,NA,TRBJ2-5,TGTGCCAGCAGCTTGCGACAGGGAGGGACCCAGTACTTC,CASSLRQGGTQYF
few,15,TRBV7-8,NA,TRBJ1-2,TGTGCCAGCAGCCCCACCACTGGGGGGGACTATGGCTACACCTTC,CASSPTTGGDYGYTF
NA,16,TRBV5-1,NA,TRBJ2-1,TGCGCCAGCAGCCGAGGACCTACGGGGATCGACAATGAGCAGTTCTTC,CASSRGPTGIDNEQFF
NA,13,TRBV28,NA,TRBJ1-4,TGTGCCAGCGCTTCAGGGACTAATGAAAAACTGTTTTTT,CASASGTNEKLFF
NA,14,TRBV6-1,NA,TRBJ1-2,TGTGCCAGCAGTGAAGACCCGGGGGGCTATGGCTACACCTTC,CASSEDPGGYGYTF
NA,16,TRBV25-1,NA,TRBJ1-4,TGTGCCAGCAGTGAGAGGCGGCCTACAACTAATGAAAAACTGTTTTTT,CASSERRPTTNEKLFF
NA,14,TRBV5-4,TRBD1,TRBJ1-2,TGTGCCAGCAGCTTTAGGACAGGGCAATATGGCTACACCTTC,CASSFRTGQYGYTF
NA,14,TRBV27,TRBD2,TRBJ2-3,TGTGCCAGCAGGGGAAGCGGGAGCCCAGATACGCAGTATTTT,CASRGSGSPDTQYF
NA,15,TRBV11-2,TRBD1,TRBJ2-7,TGTGCCAGCAGCTCGTTGGACAGGATCTCCTACGAGCAGTACTTC,CASSSLDRISYEQYF
NA,13,TRBV7-6,NA,TRBJ2-2,TGTGCCAGCAGCTTTACGGACACCGGGGAGCTGTTTTTT,CASSFTDTGELFF
NA,16,TRBV4-2,NA,TRBJ1-2,TGTGCCAGCAGCCAAGATACGGCAGGCCAGCACTATGGCTACACCTTC,CASSQDTAGQHYGYTF
NA,14,TRBV5-5,NA,TRBJ1-2,TGTGCCAGCAGGCTCCAGGTTCAGAGCTATGGCTACACCTTC,CASRLQVQSYGYTF
NA,14,TRBV19,NA,TRBJ2-3,TGTGCCAGTAGTATCAGGTACCGGCAAGATACGCAGTATTTT,CASSIRYRQDTQYF
NA,15,TRBV10-3,NA,TRBJ1-5,TGTGCCATCAGTGAGTCAGGGGGGGCGGGTCAGCCCCAGCATTTT,CAISESGGAGQPQHF
NA,14,TRBV7-9,NA,TRBJ2-5,TGTGCCAGCAGCGTTCAGGACTACCAAGAGACCCAGTACTTC,CASSVQDYQETQYF